This T cell receptor beta chain was sequenced in a study of early T cells in non-severe SARS-CoV-2 infection. Trimming cost V 4 bases and J 4 bases; bases outside gene matches: 7. Germline V gene sequence: CDR1 KGHSH, CDR2 LQKENI. The CDR3 runs 15 residues. Individual cDNA molecules received unique molecular identifiers during library preparation. TCRdb reanalysed the 5' RACE reads using MiXCR and keeps one entry per CDR3 protein. The data contain 20,000 to 25,000 distinct CDR3 sequences, approximately 5% of them singletons. This clonotype appeared many times. The chain is built from TRBV18 and TRBJ1-1; 9 bases agree with TRBD1. Sequencing was carried out using whole blood. The receptor's source is an adult who was a healthcare worker with PCR-confirmed SARS-CoV-2 infection or an uninfected control (not recorded which). The chain's CDR3 is CASSLGTGRGTEAFF. DNA for the CDR3: TGTGCCAGCTCACTGGGGACAGGGCGGGGCACTGAAGCTTTCTTT.